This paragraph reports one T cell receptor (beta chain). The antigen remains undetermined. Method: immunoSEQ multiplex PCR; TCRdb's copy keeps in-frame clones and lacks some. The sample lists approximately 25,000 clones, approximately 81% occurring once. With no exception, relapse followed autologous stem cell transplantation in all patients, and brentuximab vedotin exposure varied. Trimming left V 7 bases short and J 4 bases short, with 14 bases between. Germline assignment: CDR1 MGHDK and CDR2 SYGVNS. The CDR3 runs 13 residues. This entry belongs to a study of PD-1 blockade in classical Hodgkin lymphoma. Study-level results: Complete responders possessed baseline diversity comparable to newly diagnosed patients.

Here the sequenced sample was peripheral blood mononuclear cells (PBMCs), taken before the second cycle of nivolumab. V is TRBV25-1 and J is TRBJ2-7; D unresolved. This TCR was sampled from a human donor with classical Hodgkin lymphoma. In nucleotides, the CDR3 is TGTGCCAGCATCTCCGACCTCTCTTACGAGCAGTACTTC. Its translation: CASISDLSYEQYF.